The rows below give T cell receptor beta chains drawn from one sample of a study of OX40 agonist ivuxolimab in advanced cancers. TCRdb's copy holds only in-frame clones and misses some; the assay was immunoSEQ multiplex PCR. This sample has about 63,000 clones; nearly 90% occur once, and the top ten carry around 11%. The sample here was CD4+ or CD8+ T cells sorted from blood, taken in a trial of the OX40 agonist ivuxolimab. These receptors all come from an adult with an advanced solid tumor such as melanoma, head and neck, liver or kidney cancer. CDR3s include the opening cysteine and the closing phenylalanine or tryptophan. The order of the fields is D gene, clone size, V gene, J gene, CDR3 protein, CDR3 DNA. A D gene is named only where the DNA matches it firmly. Expanded clones are given a class, and other clones once, few, many or no size at all.

TRBD1,few,TRBV4-1,TRBJ2-7,CASSQEGGAGFSSYEQYF,TGCGCCAGCAGCCAAGAAGGGGGCGCAGGTTTCAGCTCCTACGAGCAGTACTTC
TRBD1,-,TRBV19,TRBJ2-2,CASSMWTGENTGELFF,TGTGCCAGTAGTATGTGGACAGGGGAGAACACCGGGGAGCTGTTTTTT
TRBD2,-,TRBV10-2,TRBJ2-7,CASSWDYYEQYF,TGCGCCAGCAGTTGGGACTACTACGAGCAGTACTTC
-,-,TRBV7-6,TRBJ2-5,CASSLGGVGETQYF,TGTGCCAGCAGCTTAGGCGGGGTAGGAGAGACCCAGTACTTC
-,-,TRBV4-1,TRBJ2-3,CASSQVGDSTTDTQYF,TGCGCCAGCAGCCAAGTGGGCGACTCAACCACAGATACGCAGTATTTT
TRBD1,-,TRBV30,TRBJ2-4,CAWREGTGGNIQYF,TGTGCCTGGAGGGAAGGGACAGGGGGAAACATTCAGTACTTC
TRBD1,-,TRBV5-5,TRBJ1-2,CASDPNRGSYGYTF,TGTGCCAGCGACCCCAACAGGGGCAGCTATGGCTACACCTTC
-,-,TRBV4-2,TRBJ2-3,CASSQPGLDTQYF,TGTGCCAGCAGCCAACCTGGACTCGATACGCAGTATTTT
-,-,TRBV6-5,TRBJ2-2,CASSHQGGAGELFF,TGTGCCAGCAGTCACCAGGGCGGGGCCGGGGAGCTGTTTTTT
TRBD1,-,TRBV2,TRBJ1-2,CASSYRGGYGYTF,TGTGCCAGCAGTTACAGGGGAGGCTATGGCTACACCTTC
-,once,TRBV5-1,TRBJ1-1,CASSLSGMNTEAFF,TGCGCCAGCAGCTTGAGTGGAATGAACACTGAAGCTTTCTTT
-,-,TRBV2,TRBJ2-7,CASVGAYEQYF,TGTGCCAGCGTTGGAGCCTACGAGCAGTACTTC
-,-,TRBV7-9,TRBJ2-1,CASSFSNEQFF,TGTGCCAGCAGCTTCTCCAATGAGCAGTTCTTC
-,-,TRBV6-1,TRBJ2-7,CASSESGRSGEQYF,TGTGCCAGCAGTGAATCTGGCAGGAGCGGCGAGCAGTACTTC
TRBD1,-,TRBV29-1,TRBJ1-1,CSVGQGWGVTEAFF,TGCAGCGTAGGACAGGGGTGGGGAGTCACTGAAGCTTTCTTT
TRBD2,-,TRBV5-4,TRBJ2-7,CASSYRTSLEQYF,TGTGCCAGCAGCTACCGGACTAGCCTGGAGCAGTACTTC
-,-,TRBV23-1,TRBJ2-7,CASSRPPIPSYEQYF,TGCGCCAGCAGTCGACCACCCATTCCCTCCTACGAGCAGTACTTC
TRBD1,-,TRBV27,TRBJ1-5,CASSSRTGPQPQHF,TGTGCCAGCAGTTCGAGGACAGGGCCTCAGCCCCAGCATTTT
TRBD1,-,TRBV5-1,TRBJ2-7,CASSPDRLHPYEQYF,TGCGCCAGCAGCCCGGACAGGTTGCACCCTTACGAGCAGTACTTC
-,-,TRBV6-5,TRBJ2-5,CASTWLGSIGETQYF,TGTGCCAGCACCTGGCTAGGGTCGATCGGCGAGACCCAGTACTTC
-,-,TRBV6-6,TRBJ2-7,CASSDGGTAYEQYF,TGTGCCAGCAGCGACGGTGGGACGGCCTACGAGCAGTACTTC
-,-,TRBV6-1,TRBJ2-1,CASRRDRGLYNEQFF,TGTGCCAGCAGGCGGGACAGAGGACTCTACAATGAGCAGTTCTTC
-,-,TRBV10-1,TRBJ2-7,CASSATRRLYEQYF,TGCGCCAGCAGTGCCACGAGGAGACTCTACGAGCAGTACTTC
-,few,TRBV2,TRBJ1-1,CASSEGIMNTEAFF,TGTGCCAGCAGTGAAGGGATAATGAACACTGAAGCTTTCTTT
-,-,TRBV30,TRBJ2-7,CAWSVLRGDEQYF,TGTGCCTGGAGTGTACTCCGTGGGGACGAGCAGTACTTC
TRBD1,-,TRBV7-6,TRBJ1-1,CASRSGGLNTEAFF,TGTGCCAGCAGGTCAGGGGGGCTCAACACTGAAGCTTTCTTT
-,-,TRBV28,TRBJ2-1,CASSISGLGTYNEQFF,TGTGCCAGCAGTATCTCAGGGTTGGGGACCTACAATGAGCAGTTCTTC
-,few,TRBV7-9,TRBJ2-7,CASSQGNMDYEQYF,TGTGCCAGCAGCCAGGGGAACATGGACTACGAGCAGTACTTC